These 4 T cell receptor beta chains originate from one sample sequenced in a study of OX40 agonist ivuxolimab in advanced cancers. Generated by immunoSEQ multiplex PCR, the TCRdb table keeps only in-frame clones and is missing some. The data show under 95,000 clones, with roughly 86% seen just once and around 0.79% held by the top ten. The material was CD4+ or CD8+ T cells sorted from blood, obtained in a trial of the OX40 agonist ivuxolimab. The origin of the receptors is an adult with an advanced solid tumor such as melanoma, head and neck, liver or kidney cancer.

The chain couples TRBV19 to TRBJ2-3; a possible D gene is TRBD2 (6 bases). The V gene lost 3 bases and the J gene lost 7 bases, with 17 bases spanning the gap. Germline CDR1 and CDR2: LNHDA and SQIVND (reference sequence). The CDR3 runs 15 residues. CDR3 nucleotide sequence: TGTGCCAGTAGTATGCTCCTAGCGTTCCACCATACGCAGTATTTT. Its translation: CASSMLLAFHHTQYF.

The gene calls are TRBV19 and TRBJ2-2, with TRBD1 as a possible D gene (6 bases). The V gene's germline CDR1 is LNHDA and CDR2 SQIVND (reference sequence). Trimming cost V 4 bases and J 6 bases, with 12 bases left between them. The CDR3 loop spans 14 amino acids. The CDR3 region is CASSRPDRAGELFF. The CDR3 nucleotides read TGTGCCAGTAGTAGACCGGACAGAGCCGGGGAGCTGTTTTTT.

V gene TRBV15 combines with J gene TRBJ2-5; 8 bases map to TRBD2. J lost 4 bases, V lost 1 base, and 2 bases had no gene match. The CDR3 totals 14 residues. Germline assignment: CDR1 LNHNV and CDR2 YYDKDF (reference sequence). Here the CDR3 DNA reads TGTGCCACCAGCAGAGGCGGGGGGATAGAGACCCAGTACTTC. It codes for CATSRGGGIETQYF.

The chain recombines TRBV16 with TRBJ1-6; weak D call: TRBD1 (5 bases). V lost 3 bases to trimming and J lost 7 bases, with 13 bases between them. This CDR3 contains 15 residues. Germline V gives CDR1 KGHSY, CDR2 FQNENV. For the CDR3, the DNA is TGTGCCAGCAGCCAGGACGACAGAACAAATTCACCCCTCCACTTT. Translation gives CASSQDDRTNSPLHF.